This T cell receptor (beta chain) was sequenced for a study of low-dose radiotherapy and immunotherapy resistance in tumors. TRAV- and TRBV-specific primers were used for first-strand cDNA, which covered alpha and beta chains. TCR amplification used approximately 19 PCR cycles, a constant-region primer and a V-primer adapter. TCRdb processed the reads anew with MiXCR; each CDR3 protein has one entry. This sample carries roughly 38,000 distinct CDR3 sequences, less than 25% of them seen once, and the ten largest clones take about 8.3%. The sample's time point: after trial treatment. Sample treatment: LDRT plus nivolumab, ipilimumab, low-dose cyclophosphamide and aspirin (RACIN trial). Trimming stripped 0 bases from V and 4 bases from J, with 9 bases between. CDR1 and CDR2 (germline): MNHGY, SAAAGT. This CDR3 is built from 14 residues. In this sample, this clonotype turned up many times.

The clonotype originates from a female donor with ovarian cancer. This chain links TRBV6-8 with TRBJ2-5; perhaps TRBD2 as D (6 bases). The input for sequencing was PBMCs, taken after low-dose radiotherapy plus immunotherapy. The CDR3 here is CASSYSPGGETQYF. The DNA for the CDR3 is TGTGCCAGCAGTTACTCGCCCGGGGGAGAGACCCAGTACTTC.